The 10 T cell receptor beta chains below come from one sample, sequenced in a study of siplizumab effects on memory and regulatory T cells. Sequencing used immunoSEQ multiplex PCR; TCRdb keeps in-frame clones, though not all of them. Of approximately 60,000 clones listed, around 79% are singletons. Sequencing used memory CD4+ T cells sorted from blood. These receptors were collected from a human donor in good health.

J is TRBJ2-3 and V is TRBV7-6; 9 bases match TRBD2. The CDR3 runs to 18 residues. Trimming took 4 bases from V and 9 from J; bases not matched to a gene: 20. Germline CDR1 is SGHVS and CDR2 is FNYEAQ. The CDR3 DNA follows: TGTGCCAGCAGCTCCCTCAGGTCGGCGGGGGGGAGTCCAGGGACGCAGTATTTT. Translated: CASSSLRSAGGSPGTQYF.

The chain uses TRBV7-2 and TRBJ2-1; 7 positions agree with TRBD2. The trim removed 5 bases at V and 4 bases at J, leaving 11 bases unmatched. There are 16 residues in the CDR3. Germline V gives CDR1 SGHTA, CDR2 FQGNSA. CDR3: CASSKAAAGVYNEQFF. The CDR3 coding sequence is TGTGCCAGCAGCAAAGCGGCTGCGGGGGTATACAATGAGCAGTTCTTC.

This chain connects TRBV4-3 to TRBJ2-3; 9 bases are shared with TRBD2. From germline, CDR1 is LGHNA and CDR2 YSLEER. Losses at the gene ends were 1 base for V and 4 bases for J; bases not matched to a gene: 3. This CDR3 contains 15 residues. CDR3: CASSQASGDADTQYF. CDR3 bases: TGCGCCAGCAGCCAAGCTAGCGGGGATGCAGATACGCAGTATTTT.

The gene calls are TRBV9 and TRBJ1-6; D gene uncertain. Germline-derived CDR1 and CDR2 are SGDLS and YYNGEE. This CDR3 has 13 residues. Trimming shortened V by 1 base and J by 7 bases, and 6 bases separated the two germline ends. CDR3 protein: CASSVRENSPLHF. The CDR3 DNA is TGTGCCAGCAGCGTAAGGGAAAATTCACCCCTCCACTTT.

The chain combines TRBV14 with TRBJ2-7; D possibly uses TRBD1 or TRBD2 (6 bases each). The V and J ends lost 0 bases and 0 bases respectively, with 12 bases between them. CDR3 length: 16 residues. Germline CDR1 SGHDN, CDR2 FVKESK. In DNA form, the CDR3 reads TGTGCCAGCAGCCAAGATCGGAGGGGGGTCTCCTACGAGCAGTACTTC. It translates to CASSQDRRGVSYEQYF.

The count of this clone is one. Here the CDR3 DNA reads TGTGCCAGCAGCCCGAGCAGGGTCTATGGCTACACCTTC. The encoded protein is CASSPSRVYGYTF. The J gene is TRBJ1-2, the V gene TRBV7-9, with a weak D call TRBD1 (5 bases). V was clipped by 5 bases and J by 4 bases, with 11 bases between them. The CDR3 is 13 amino acids. The V gene's germline CDR1 is SEHNR and CDR2 FQNEAQ (reference sequence).

A word on this clone: This may stem from a read error, because a much larger clone lies one nucleotide away. This chain connects TRBV7-3 to TRBJ1-6; D call uncertain. CDR3 length: 15 residues. V gave up 2 bases and J gave up 18 bases, with 23 bases separating them. From germline, CDR1 is SGHTA and CDR2 FQGTGA. The CDR3 spells CASSLDSVPRTHHHF. As DNA, the CDR3 is TGTGCCAGCAGCTTAGACTCCGTCCCCAGGACTCACCACCACTTT. Variable domain in full (rest from reference TRBV7-3 and TRBJ1-6): GAGVSQTPSNKVTEKGKYVELRCDPISGHTALYWYRQSLGQGPEFLIYFQGTGAADDSGLPNDRFFAVRPEGSVSTLKIQRTERGDSAVYLCASSLDSVPRTHHHFGNGTRLTVT.

This clone was seen only a few times. This chain uses TRBV19 with TRBJ2-3; 9 bases are a match to TRBD2. The germline V gene has CDR1 LNHDA and CDR2 SQIVND (reference sequence). The V segment lost 2 bases and the J segment 2 bases; nucleotides outside the gene matches: 14. This CDR3 is built from 19 residues. This chain's CDR3 is CASSISRGGAGGNTDTQYF. CDR3 bases: TGTGCCAGTAGTATATCCCGCGGGGGAGCGGGGGGCAACACAGATACGCAGTATTTT.

CDR3 sequence: CASRTGSSYNEQFF. For the CDR3, the DNA is TGTGCCAGCAGGACAGGGTCTTCCTACAATGAGCAGTTCTTC. V and J are TRBV2 and TRBJ2-1; 7 positions match TRBD1. Looked up from germline, CDR1 is SNHLY and CDR2 is FYNNEI. This CDR3 is 14 amino acids long. The V segment lost 6 bases and the J segment 1 base; nucleotides outside the gene matches: 3.

The sample holds a few counts of this clone. The rearrangement links TRBV28 to TRBJ1-2, with D possibly being TRBD1 (5 bases). Germline assignment: CDR1 MDHEN and CDR2 SYDVKM. This CDR3 is 13 amino acids long. Trimming took 3 bases from V and 7 from J, leaving 12 bases between them. The CDR3 region is CASSFSGRGGYTF. The DNA for the CDR3 is TGTGCCAGCAGTTTTTCGGGGCGCGGTGGCTACACCTTC.